Listed below are T cell receptor beta chains from one sample, sequenced in a study of blood T cell repertoires in COVID-19. TCRdb's table, derived via immunoSEQ multiplex PCR, lists solely in-frame clones and lacks some. This table has some 180,000 clones, approximately 90% appearing once. Sequencing input: PBMCs or T cells enriched from blood (not recorded which). The receptors shown here come from a woman aged 40 to 50 in a cohort exposed to, infected with or recovered from COVID-19 (not recorded which). CDR3s include the opening cysteine and the closing phenylalanine or tryptophan. Each record gives: CDR3 DNA, CDR3 protein, D gene, V gene, J gene, clone size. D genes are given only for firm matches. Expanded clones get a size class; other rows say once, few or many, or leave the size out.

cdr3_nt: TGTGCCAGTAGCCCGGGACAGGGGGCGTACGAGCAGTACTTC
cdr3_aa: CASSPGQGAYEQYF
d_call: TRBD1
v_call: TRBV19
j_call: TRBJ2-7
clone_size: NA

cdr3_nt: TGCGCCAGCAGCCAACTAGCGGCTGATGGAGATTATGAGCAGTTCTTC
cdr3_aa: CASSQLAADGDYEQFF
d_call: TRBD2
v_call: TRBV4-3
j_call: TRBJ2-1
clone_size: NA

cdr3_nt: TGTGCCAGCAGCTGGGGGCACGAGCAGCCCCAGCATTTT
cdr3_aa: CASSWGHEQPQHF
d_call: NA
v_call: TRBV11-2
j_call: TRBJ1-5
clone_size: few

cdr3_nt: TGTGCCAGCAGTCGGACAGGGATTCCCTACGAGCAGTACTTC
cdr3_aa: CASSRTGIPYEQYF
d_call: TRBD1
v_call: TRBV6-5
j_call: TRBJ2-7
clone_size: NA

cdr3_nt: TGTGCCAGCAGTGAAGTCAGGGACACTGAAGCTTTCTTT
cdr3_aa: CASSEVRDTEAFF
d_call: NA
v_call: TRBV6-1
j_call: TRBJ1-1
clone_size: NA

cdr3_nt: TGTGCCAGCAGCTTCCCCGGACAGACCCCCACCGGGGAGCTGTTTTTT
cdr3_aa: CASSFPGQTPTGELFF
d_call: NA
v_call: TRBV7-2
j_call: TRBJ2-2
clone_size: NA

cdr3_nt: TGCGCCAGCAGCTTGGTAGCTACAGGACCGAACACTGAAGCTTTCTTT
cdr3_aa: CASSLVATGPNTEAFF
d_call: NA
v_call: TRBV5-1
j_call: TRBJ1-1
clone_size: NA

cdr3_nt: TGTGCCAGCGGGGTAGCGAAGAGCTCCTACAATGAGCAGTTCTTC
cdr3_aa: CASGVAKSSYNEQFF
d_call: NA
v_call: TRBV9
j_call: TRBJ2-1
clone_size: NA

cdr3_nt: TGTGCCAGCAGCTTATCGACAGGGGAGGCACCCCTCCACTTT
cdr3_aa: CASSLSTGEAPLHF
d_call: TRBD1
v_call: TRBV7-9
j_call: TRBJ1-6
clone_size: NA

cdr3_nt: TGTGCCAGCAGTGTGGAGTGGCTTGATGGCTACACCTTC
cdr3_aa: CASSVEWLDGYTF
d_call: NA
v_call: TRBV2
j_call: TRBJ1-2
clone_size: NA

cdr3_nt: TGTGCCAGCAGCCCCCGGGCTAGCGGGACCAGGGTGTCTTACGAGCAGTACTTC
cdr3_aa: CASSPRASGTRVSYEQYF
d_call: TRBD2
v_call: TRBV7-9
j_call: TRBJ2-7
clone_size: NA

cdr3_nt: TGTGCCAGCAGCTTGGGAGTAGGCTATGGCTACACCTTC
cdr3_aa: CASSLGVGYGYTF
d_call: NA
v_call: TRBV7-9
j_call: TRBJ1-2
clone_size: NA

cdr3_nt: TGCGCCAGCAGCCAAGGTAGACGGGAGGGAACCTACGAGCAGTACTTC
cdr3_aa: CASSQGRREGTYEQYF
d_call: TRBD2
v_call: TRBV4-1
j_call: TRBJ2-7
clone_size: NA

cdr3_nt: TGTGCCAGCAGCCATTTACTTAGCACAGATACGCAGTATTTT
cdr3_aa: CASSHLLSTDTQYF
d_call: NA
v_call: TRBV14
j_call: TRBJ2-3
clone_size: NA

cdr3_nt: TGTGCCATCAAGGGGACTAGCGGGGGAACCGGGGAGCTGTTTTTT
cdr3_aa: CAIKGTSGGTGELFF
d_call: TRBD2
v_call: TRBV10-3
j_call: TRBJ2-2
clone_size: NA

cdr3_nt: TGTGCCAGCAGCTTAGCCCGGGGGGACTCCTACAATGAGCAGTTCTTC
cdr3_aa: CASSLARGDSYNEQFF
d_call: TRBD2
v_call: TRBV13
j_call: TRBJ2-1
clone_size: NA

cdr3_nt: TGCGCCAGCAGCCAAGATAACCAGGGGCGAGGCTACACCTTC
cdr3_aa: CASSQDNQGRGYTF
d_call: NA
v_call: TRBV4-1
j_call: TRBJ1-2
clone_size: NA

cdr3_nt: TGTGCCAGCAGCGAGGGACTAGCGGACGAGCAGTACTTC
cdr3_aa: CASSEGLADEQYF
d_call: TRBD2
v_call: TRBV9
j_call: TRBJ2-7
clone_size: NA

cdr3_nt: TGTGCCAGCAGAGAACCGGGACTAGCGGGAGAGTTGGAGTTCTTC
cdr3_aa: CASREPGLAGELEFF
d_call: TRBD2
v_call: TRBV5-4
j_call: TRBJ2-1
clone_size: NA

cdr3_nt: TGTGCTAGTGGTCCGACAGGTTCTCACACTGAAGCTTTCTTT
cdr3_aa: CASGPTGSHTEAFF
d_call: NA
v_call: TRBV12-5
j_call: TRBJ1-1
clone_size: NA

cdr3_nt: TGTGCCAGCAGTCTTGGACTAGCGGGGGGGAACCAAGAGACCCAGTACTTC
cdr3_aa: CASSLGLAGGNQETQYF
d_call: TRBD2
v_call: TRBV7-7
j_call: TRBJ2-5
clone_size: NA

cdr3_nt: TGTGCCAGTAGTCCTCGGTTGACGGGAGGGCCGGGGGAGCAGTACTTC
cdr3_aa: CASSPRLTGGPGEQYF
d_call: TRBD2
v_call: TRBV19
j_call: TRBJ2-7
clone_size: NA

cdr3_nt: TGTGCCATCTTAAGCGGGGGGGCGGAGGGTACGCAGTATTTT
cdr3_aa: CAILSGGAEGTQYF
d_call: TRBD2
v_call: TRBV10-3
j_call: TRBJ2-3
clone_size: NA

cdr3_nt: TGCGCCAGCAGCCAAGATACGGGATACACTGAAGCTTTCTTT
cdr3_aa: CASSQDTGYTEAFF
d_call: NA
v_call: TRBV4-1
j_call: TRBJ1-1
clone_size: NA

cdr3_nt: TGCGCCAGCAGCCTAGGACAGGCCTCTTGGGAGGAAGCTTTCTTT
cdr3_aa: CASSLGQASWEEAFF
d_call: TRBD1
v_call: TRBV5-1
j_call: TRBJ1-1
clone_size: NA

cdr3_nt: TGTGCCAGCAGCACCAGGGGCTATGGGGCCAACGTCCTGACTTTC
cdr3_aa: CASSTRGYGANVLTF
d_call: NA
v_call: TRBV6-5
j_call: TRBJ2-6
clone_size: NA

cdr3_nt: TGTGCCAGCACCCGAAGCGGTGCTGGAAACACCATATATTTT
cdr3_aa: CASTRSGAGNTIYF
d_call: NA
v_call: TRBV6-5
j_call: TRBJ1-3
clone_size: NA

cdr3_nt: TGCAGCGTTAGGGGCAGGTATGGCTACACCTTC
cdr3_aa: CSVRGRYGYTF
d_call: NA
v_call: TRBV29-1
j_call: TRBJ1-2
clone_size: once

cdr3_nt: TGTGCCAGCAGCATCCAGGGGCAAGGCACCGGGGAGCTGTTTTTT
cdr3_aa: CASSIQGQGTGELFF
d_call: NA
v_call: TRBV21-1
j_call: TRBJ2-2
clone_size: few

cdr3_nt: TGTGCCAGCAGCTTACGGCCGGGTTTAACTAGCGGCTCCTACAATGAGCAGTTCTTC
cdr3_aa: CASSLRPGLTSGSYNEQFF
d_call: TRBD2
v_call: TRBV7-9
j_call: TRBJ2-1
clone_size: NA

cdr3_nt: TGTGCCACCAGTGATGTCCGGACAGGGGGTCCGAACCTCCTGGGAGAGACCCAGTACTTC
cdr3_aa: CATSDVRTGGPNLLGETQYF
d_call: TRBD1
v_call: TRBV24-1
j_call: TRBJ2-5
clone_size: NA

cdr3_nt: TGTGCCAGCAGCCGTCCCACTCAGCGGGGGTTTCAAGAGACCCAGTACTTC
cdr3_aa: CASSRPTQRGFQETQYF
d_call: TRBD2
v_call: TRBV7-8
j_call: TRBJ2-5
clone_size: NA

cdr3_nt: TGTGCCAGCAGCTCGCGGACAGGGGATTCACCCCTCCACTTT
cdr3_aa: CASSSRTGDSPLHF
d_call: TRBD1
v_call: TRBV11-2
j_call: TRBJ1-6
clone_size: NA

cdr3_nt: TGTGCCAGCAGCGTAGGAGGAAGCGTGGGAGATACGCAGTATTTT
cdr3_aa: CASSVGGSVGDTQYF
d_call: NA
v_call: TRBV9
j_call: TRBJ2-3
clone_size: NA

cdr3_nt: TGTGCCAGCAGTCCGACAGGTTATCAGCCCCAGCATTTT
cdr3_aa: CASSPTGYQPQHF
d_call: NA
v_call: TRBV27
j_call: TRBJ1-5
clone_size: many

cdr3_nt: TGTGGGTCACGCGGACTAGCGGCCTTCGATGAGCAGTTCTTC
cdr3_aa: CGSRGLAAFDEQFF
d_call: TRBD2
v_call: TRBV27
j_call: TRBJ2-1
clone_size: NA

cdr3_nt: TGCAGTGTCGGCGGCGGGGGACACACCTACGAGCAGTACTTC
cdr3_aa: CSVGGGGHTYEQYF
d_call: NA
v_call: TRBV29-1
j_call: TRBJ2-7
clone_size: NA

cdr3_nt: TGTGCCAGCAGCTTAGAAGAAGGCGGGGGATACGAGCAGTACTTC
cdr3_aa: CASSLEEGGGYEQYF
d_call: TRBD2
v_call: TRBV11-2
j_call: TRBJ2-7
clone_size: NA

cdr3_nt: TGTGCCAGCAGTGCGACTAGCGGGGGCTACAATGAGCAGTTCTTC
cdr3_aa: CASSATSGGYNEQFF
d_call: TRBD2
v_call: TRBV6-4
j_call: TRBJ2-1
clone_size: NA

cdr3_nt: TGTGCCAGCAGTCGTATCCGACAGATGAACACTGAAGCTTTCTTT
cdr3_aa: CASSRIRQMNTEAFF
d_call: NA
v_call: TRBV27
j_call: TRBJ1-1
clone_size: NA

cdr3_nt: TGTGCCAGCACCCCCGGGACAGGGGGCCCTGCTAACTATGGCTACACCTTC
cdr3_aa: CASTPGTGGPANYGYTF
d_call: TRBD1
v_call: TRBV7-2
j_call: TRBJ1-2
clone_size: few

cdr3_nt: TGTGCCAGCAGACCTGGGACAGGGCCTGTGGGCACTGAAGCTTTCTTT
cdr3_aa: CASRPGTGPVGTEAFF
d_call: TRBD1
v_call: TRBV5-5
j_call: TRBJ1-1
clone_size: NA

cdr3_nt: TGTGCCAGCAGTGTTCGGGGGGCCACTGATACGCAGTATTTT
cdr3_aa: CASSVRGATDTQYF
d_call: NA
v_call: TRBV3-1/TRBV3-2
j_call: TRBJ2-3
clone_size: NA

cdr3_nt: TGTGCCAGCACCCCGACACTCAACTATGGCTACACCTTC
cdr3_aa: CASTPTLNYGYTF
d_call: NA
v_call: TRBV12-3/TRBV12-4
j_call: TRBJ1-2
clone_size: NA

cdr3_nt: TGTGCCAGCACCCAAGGACAGGGTGCAGGAAACACCATATATTTT
cdr3_aa: CASTQGQGAGNTIYF
d_call: TRBD1
v_call: TRBV7-8
j_call: TRBJ1-3
clone_size: NA

cdr3_nt: TGTGCCAGCCGCCCCAGTCCGTTAAGTTCCTACGAGCAGTACTTC
cdr3_aa: CASRPSPLSSYEQYF
d_call: NA
v_call: TRBV4-2
j_call: TRBJ2-7
clone_size: once

cdr3_nt: TGTGCCAGCAGCATGGACAGGGGGCGGGGTAGTTGGACTGAAGCTTTCTTT
cdr3_aa: CASSMDRGRGSWTEAFF
d_call: TRBD1
v_call: TRBV9
j_call: TRBJ1-1
clone_size: NA

cdr3_nt: TGTGCCAGTAGTATAGTCGGGACAGGGGGGTCCTATAATTCACCCCTCCACTTT
cdr3_aa: CASSIVGTGGSYNSPLHF
d_call: TRBD1
v_call: TRBV19
j_call: TRBJ1-6
clone_size: NA

cdr3_nt: TGTGCCAGCAGTTTATCCAGCAGGAACCCCCCCTACAATGAGCAGTTCTTC
cdr3_aa: CASSLSSRNPPYNEQFF
d_call: NA
v_call: TRBV27
j_call: TRBJ2-1
clone_size: NA

cdr3_nt: TGTGCCAGCAGCGCTCCTACTCTTCCCAACACTGAAGCTTTCTTT
cdr3_aa: CASSAPTLPNTEAFF
d_call: NA
v_call: TRBV5-5
j_call: TRBJ1-1
clone_size: few

cdr3_nt: TGTGCCAGCAGCGTAAGGGCCACTAGCGGGGGGGATTACAATGAGCAGTTCTTC
cdr3_aa: CASSVRATSGGDYNEQFF
d_call: TRBD2
v_call: TRBV9
j_call: TRBJ2-1
clone_size: NA

cdr3_nt: TGTGCCAGCAGTTTTCTGACAGGGGAGGTTGGAAACACCATATATTTT
cdr3_aa: CASSFLTGEVGNTIYF
d_call: TRBD1
v_call: TRBV28
j_call: TRBJ1-3
clone_size: NA

cdr3_nt: TGTGCCACCAGTGATTCGGACAGGTTGTGGGGCTACACCTTC
cdr3_aa: CATSDSDRLWGYTF
d_call: TRBD1
v_call: TRBV24-1
j_call: TRBJ1-2
clone_size: once